This entry features one T cell receptor beta chain sequence. The sample belongs to a study of glioma-infiltrating T cells after dendritic cell vaccination. Study information: Dendritic cell vaccination trial patients had either newly diagnosed or recurrent glioblastoma. The vaccine used monocyte-derived dendritic cells pulsed overnight with autologous tumor lysate. At biweekly intervals, patients got three intradermal dendritic cell vaccine injections.

Time point given: after dendritic cell vaccination, including at tumor progression/relapse. Blood PBMC samples: pre-vaccination, two weeks post third vaccination, and at tumor progression. Germline assignment: CDR1 KGHSH and CDR2 LQKENI. Trimming removed 3 bases at V and 0 bases at J, with 15 bases between. The CDR3 is 17 residues long. Measured with immunoSEQ multiplex PCR; TCRdb has only the in-frame clones, and not every one. The repertoire holds tens of thousands of clones, with around 86% as singletons. The V call is TRBV18, the J call TRBJ1-3; D is unresolved. The TCR was taken from a human donor with glioblastoma. The starting material was blood, obtained after dendritic cell vaccination. Here the CDR3 DNA reads TGTGCCAGCTCACCCGAGGCGGCCACTTACTCTGGAAACACCATATATTTT. This translates into CASSPEAATYSGNTIYF.